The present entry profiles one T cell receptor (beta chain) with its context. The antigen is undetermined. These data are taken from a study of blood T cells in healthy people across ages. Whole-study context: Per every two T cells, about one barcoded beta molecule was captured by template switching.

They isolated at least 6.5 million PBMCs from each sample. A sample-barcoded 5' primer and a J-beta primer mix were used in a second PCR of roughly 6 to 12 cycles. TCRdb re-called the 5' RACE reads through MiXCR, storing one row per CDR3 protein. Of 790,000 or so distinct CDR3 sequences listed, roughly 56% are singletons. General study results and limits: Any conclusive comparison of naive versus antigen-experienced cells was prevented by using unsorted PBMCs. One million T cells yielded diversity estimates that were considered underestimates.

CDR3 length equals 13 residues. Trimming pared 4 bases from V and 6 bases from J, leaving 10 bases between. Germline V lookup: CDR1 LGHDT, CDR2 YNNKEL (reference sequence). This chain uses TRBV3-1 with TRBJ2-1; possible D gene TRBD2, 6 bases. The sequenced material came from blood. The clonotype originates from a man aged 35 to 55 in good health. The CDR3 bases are TGTGCCAGCAGCCGGACTAACCCCAATGAGCAGTTCTTC. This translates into CASSRTNPNEQFF.